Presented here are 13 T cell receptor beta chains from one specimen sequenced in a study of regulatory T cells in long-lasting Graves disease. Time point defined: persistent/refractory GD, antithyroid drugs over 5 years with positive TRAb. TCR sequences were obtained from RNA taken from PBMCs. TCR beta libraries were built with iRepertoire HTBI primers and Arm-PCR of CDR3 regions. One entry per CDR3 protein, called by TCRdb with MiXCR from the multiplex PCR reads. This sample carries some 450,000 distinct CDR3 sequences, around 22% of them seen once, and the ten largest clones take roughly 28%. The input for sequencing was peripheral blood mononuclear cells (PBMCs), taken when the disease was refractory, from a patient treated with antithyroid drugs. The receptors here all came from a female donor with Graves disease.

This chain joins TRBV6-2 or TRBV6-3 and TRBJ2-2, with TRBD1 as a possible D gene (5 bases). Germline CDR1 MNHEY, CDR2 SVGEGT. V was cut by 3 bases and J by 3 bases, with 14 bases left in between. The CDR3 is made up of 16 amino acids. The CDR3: CASSYSPDRYTGELFF. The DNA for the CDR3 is TGTGCCAGCAGTTATTCCCCCGACAGATACACCGGGGAGCTGTTTTTT.

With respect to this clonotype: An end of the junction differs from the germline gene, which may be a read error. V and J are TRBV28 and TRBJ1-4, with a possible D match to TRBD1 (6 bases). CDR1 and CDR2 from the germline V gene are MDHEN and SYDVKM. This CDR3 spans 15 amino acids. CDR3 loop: CASSWTETTNEELFF. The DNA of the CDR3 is TGTGCCAGCAGTTGGACAGAGACAACTAATGAAGAACTGTTTTTT.

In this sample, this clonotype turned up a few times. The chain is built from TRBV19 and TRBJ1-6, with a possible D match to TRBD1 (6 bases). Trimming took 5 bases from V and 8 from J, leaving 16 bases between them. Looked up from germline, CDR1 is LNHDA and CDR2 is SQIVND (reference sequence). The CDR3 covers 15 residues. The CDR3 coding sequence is TGTGCCAGTAGTGGGCCAAGCAGGGGTCATTCACCCCTCCACTTT. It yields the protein CASSGPSRGHSPLHF. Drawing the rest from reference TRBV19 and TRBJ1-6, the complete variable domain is DGGITQSPKYLFRKEGQNVTLSCEQNLNHDAMYWYRQDPGQGLRLIYYSQIVNDFQKGDIAEGYSVSREKKESFPLTVTSAQKNPTAFYLCASSGPSRGHSPLHFGNGTRLTVT.

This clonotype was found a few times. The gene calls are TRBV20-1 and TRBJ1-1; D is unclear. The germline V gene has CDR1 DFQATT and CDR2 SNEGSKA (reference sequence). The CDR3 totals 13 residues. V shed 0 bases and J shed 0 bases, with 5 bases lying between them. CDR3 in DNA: TGCAGTGCTAGAGAACAGCTGAACACTGAAGCTTTCTTT. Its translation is CSAREQLNTEAFF.

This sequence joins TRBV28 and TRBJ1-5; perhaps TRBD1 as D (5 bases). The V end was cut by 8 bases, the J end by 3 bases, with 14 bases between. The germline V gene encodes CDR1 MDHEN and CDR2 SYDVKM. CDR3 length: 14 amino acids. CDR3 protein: CASGEQETNQPQHF. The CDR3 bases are TGTGCCAGCGGTGAACAGGAGACCAATCAGCCCCAGCATTTT.

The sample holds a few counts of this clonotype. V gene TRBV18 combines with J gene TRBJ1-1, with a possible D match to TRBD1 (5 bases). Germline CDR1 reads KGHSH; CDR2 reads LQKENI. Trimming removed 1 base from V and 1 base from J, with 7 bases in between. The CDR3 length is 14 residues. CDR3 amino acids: CASSPQQENTEAFF. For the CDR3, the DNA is TGTGCCAGCTCACCACAACAGGAGAACACTGAAGCTTTCTTT.

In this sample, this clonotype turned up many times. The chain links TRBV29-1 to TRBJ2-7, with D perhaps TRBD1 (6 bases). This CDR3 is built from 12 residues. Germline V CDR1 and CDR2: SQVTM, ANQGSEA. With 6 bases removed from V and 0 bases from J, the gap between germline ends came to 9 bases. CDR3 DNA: TGCAGCGTGGTGACAGGCTCCTACGAGCAGTACTTC. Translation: CSVVTGSYEQYF.

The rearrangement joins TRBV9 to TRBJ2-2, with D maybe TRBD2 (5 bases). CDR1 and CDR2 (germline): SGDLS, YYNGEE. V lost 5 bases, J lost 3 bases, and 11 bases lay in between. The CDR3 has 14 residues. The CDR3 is CASRTAGDTGELFF. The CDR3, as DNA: TGTGCCAGCAGAACAGCCGGGGACACCGGGGAGCTGTTTTTT.

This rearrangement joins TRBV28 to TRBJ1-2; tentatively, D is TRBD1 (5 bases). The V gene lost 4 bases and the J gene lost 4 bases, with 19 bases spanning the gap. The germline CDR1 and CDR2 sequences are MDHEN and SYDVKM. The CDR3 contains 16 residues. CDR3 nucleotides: TGTGCCAGCAGTTACTCGAATAAGGGGAGTAGCTATGGCTACACCTTC. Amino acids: CASSYSNKGSSYGYTF.

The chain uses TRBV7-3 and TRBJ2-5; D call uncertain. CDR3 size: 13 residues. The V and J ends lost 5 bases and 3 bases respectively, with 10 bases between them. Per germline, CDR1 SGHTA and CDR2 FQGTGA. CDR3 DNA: TGTGCCAGCAGCCAAGGGTTCGAAGAGACCCAGTACTTC. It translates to CASSQGFEETQYF.

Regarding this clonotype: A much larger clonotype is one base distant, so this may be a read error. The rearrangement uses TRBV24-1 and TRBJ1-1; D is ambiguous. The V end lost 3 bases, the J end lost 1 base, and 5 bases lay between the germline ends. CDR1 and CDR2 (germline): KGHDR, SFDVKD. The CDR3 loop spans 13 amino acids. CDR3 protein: CATSDAGNTEAFF. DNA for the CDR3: TGTGCCACCAGTGATGCGGGGAACACTGAAGCTTTCTTT.

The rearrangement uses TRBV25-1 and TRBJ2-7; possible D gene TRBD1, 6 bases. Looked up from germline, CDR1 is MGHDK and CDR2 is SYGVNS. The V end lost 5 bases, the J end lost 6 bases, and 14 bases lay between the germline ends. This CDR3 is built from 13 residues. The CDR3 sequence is CASSIRTAREQYF. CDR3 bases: TGTGCCAGCAGTATAAGGACAGCCCGCGAGCAGTACTTC.

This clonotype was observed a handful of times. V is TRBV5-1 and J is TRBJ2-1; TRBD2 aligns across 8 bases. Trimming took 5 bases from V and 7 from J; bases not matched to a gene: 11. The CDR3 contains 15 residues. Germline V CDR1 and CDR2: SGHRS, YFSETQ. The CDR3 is CASRPTSAMGNEQFF. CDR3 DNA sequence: TGCGCCAGCAGGCCGACTAGCGCAATGGGGAATGAGCAGTTCTTC.